This record looks at one T cell receptor (beta chain) sequence and its context. What it recognizes is unknown. The CDR3 contains 18 residues. V lost 5 bases, J lost 3 bases, and 11 bases stayed unmatched. Looked up from germline, CDR1 is SGHAT and CDR2 is FQNNGV. This specimen comes from a study of graft-versus-host responses after intestinal transplantation. Overall study findings and caveats: GvH clones turned up in recipient marrow; some had shown up first in ileum or blood. Early declines in HvG clones that occurred post-transplant were associated with peak circulating GvH clone levels.

The method was immunoSEQ multiplex PCR; TCRdb's version includes in-frame clones alone and lacks a portion of them. The sample records under 100,000 clones, 94% being singletons. The chain recombines TRBV11-2 with TRBJ2-5, with 14 bases matching TRBD2. The source was unstimulated CD4+ T cells sorted from spleen or lymph node cells, collected before transplant. The receptor was derived from a human donor who was the organ donor for an intestinal transplant. The CDR3 region has the DNA TGTGCCAGCAGCCGTAGACCGGGACTAGCGGGGGAAAAAGAGACCCAGTACTTC. Amino acids: CASSRRPGLAGEKETQYF.